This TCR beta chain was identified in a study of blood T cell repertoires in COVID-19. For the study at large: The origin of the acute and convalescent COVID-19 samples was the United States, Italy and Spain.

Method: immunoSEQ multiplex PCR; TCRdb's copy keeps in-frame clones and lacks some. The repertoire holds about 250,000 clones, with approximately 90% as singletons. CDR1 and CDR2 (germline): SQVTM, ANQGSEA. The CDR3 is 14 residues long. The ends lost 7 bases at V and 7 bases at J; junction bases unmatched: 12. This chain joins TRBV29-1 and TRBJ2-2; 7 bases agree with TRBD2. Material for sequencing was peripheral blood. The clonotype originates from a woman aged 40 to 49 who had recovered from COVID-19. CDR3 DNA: TGCAGCGCCGCCCGCGGGGGTAATTACGGGGAGCTGTTTTTT. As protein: CSAARGGNYGELFF.